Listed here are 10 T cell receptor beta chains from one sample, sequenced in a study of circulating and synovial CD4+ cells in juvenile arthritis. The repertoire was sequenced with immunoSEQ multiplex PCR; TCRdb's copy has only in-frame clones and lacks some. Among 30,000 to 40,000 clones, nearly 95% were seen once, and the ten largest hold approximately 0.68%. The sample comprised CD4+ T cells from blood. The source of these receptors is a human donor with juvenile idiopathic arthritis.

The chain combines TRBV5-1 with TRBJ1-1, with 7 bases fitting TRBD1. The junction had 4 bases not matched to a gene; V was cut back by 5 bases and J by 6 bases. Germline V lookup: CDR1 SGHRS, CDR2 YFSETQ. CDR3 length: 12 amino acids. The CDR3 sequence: CASRDRTSEAFF. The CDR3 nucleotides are TGCGCCAGCAGGGACAGGACCTCTGAAGCTTTCTTT.

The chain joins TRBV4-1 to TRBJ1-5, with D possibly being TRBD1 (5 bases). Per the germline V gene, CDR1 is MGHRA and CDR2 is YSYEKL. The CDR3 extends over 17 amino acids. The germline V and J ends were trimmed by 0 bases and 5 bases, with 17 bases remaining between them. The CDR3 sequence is CASSQDLARGGDQPQHF. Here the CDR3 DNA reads TGCGCCAGCAGCCAAGATTTGGCAAGGGGCGGGGATCAGCCCCAGCATTTT.

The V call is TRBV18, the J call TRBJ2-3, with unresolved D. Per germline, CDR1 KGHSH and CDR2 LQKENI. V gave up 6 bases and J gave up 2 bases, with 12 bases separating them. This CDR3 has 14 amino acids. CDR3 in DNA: TGTGCCAGCTCTCCGGGTCTAAACACAGATACGCAGTATTTT. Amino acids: CASSPGLNTDTQYF. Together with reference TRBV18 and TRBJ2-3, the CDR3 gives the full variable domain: NAGVMQNPRHLVRRRGQEARLRCSPMKGHSHVYWYRQLPEEGLKFMVYLQKENIIDESGMPKERFSAEFPKEGPSILRIQQVVRGDSAAYFCASSPGLNTDTQYFGPGTRLTVL.

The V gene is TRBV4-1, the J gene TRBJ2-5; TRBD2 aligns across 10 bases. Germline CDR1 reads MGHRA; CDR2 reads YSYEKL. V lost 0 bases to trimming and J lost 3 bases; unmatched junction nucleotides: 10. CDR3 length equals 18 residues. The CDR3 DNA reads TGCGCCAGCAGCCAAGAGATCTCTAGCGGGGGAGGGGAAGAGACCCAGTACTTC. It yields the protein CASSQEISSGGGEETQYF.

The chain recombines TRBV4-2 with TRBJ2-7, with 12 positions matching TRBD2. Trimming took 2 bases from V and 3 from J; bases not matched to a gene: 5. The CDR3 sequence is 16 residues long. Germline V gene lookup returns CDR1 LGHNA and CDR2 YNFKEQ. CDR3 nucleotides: TGTGCCAGCAGCCAAAACGGACTAGCGGGATACTACGAGCAGTACTTC. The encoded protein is CASSQNGLAGYYEQYF.

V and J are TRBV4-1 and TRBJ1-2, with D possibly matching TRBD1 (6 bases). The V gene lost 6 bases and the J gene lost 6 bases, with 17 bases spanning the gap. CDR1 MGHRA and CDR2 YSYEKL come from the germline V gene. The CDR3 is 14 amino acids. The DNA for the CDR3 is TGCGCCAGCAGTCCCGTCGGGGCAGGGGATGGCTACACCTTC. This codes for CASSPVGAGDGYTF.

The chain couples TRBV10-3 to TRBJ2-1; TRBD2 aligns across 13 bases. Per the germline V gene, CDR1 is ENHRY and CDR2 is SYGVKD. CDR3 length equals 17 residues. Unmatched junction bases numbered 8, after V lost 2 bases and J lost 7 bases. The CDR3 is CAISEAGGLAGANEQFF. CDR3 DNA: TGTGCCATCAGTGAGGCGGGCGGACTAGCGGGAGCGAATGAGCAGTTCTTC.

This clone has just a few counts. The CDR3 is CASRGVSGTGLPLSTDTQYF. The CDR3 DNA reads TGTGCCAGCAGGGGAGTGAGCGGGACAGGACTACCCCTTAGCACAGATACGCAGTATTTT. The chain links TRBV2 to TRBJ2-3; D might be TRBD1 (8 bases). The CDR3 has 20 residues. V was pared by 6 bases and J by 0 bases, with 28 bases between. Germline V CDR1 and CDR2: SNHLY, FYNNEI.

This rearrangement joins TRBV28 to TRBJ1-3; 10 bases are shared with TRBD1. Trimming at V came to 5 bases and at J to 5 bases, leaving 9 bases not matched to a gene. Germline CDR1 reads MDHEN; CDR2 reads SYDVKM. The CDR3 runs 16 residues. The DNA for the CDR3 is TGTGCCAGCAGTGAGACAGGGGGCGCCGACAGAAACACCATATATTTT. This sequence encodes CASSETGGADRNTIYF.

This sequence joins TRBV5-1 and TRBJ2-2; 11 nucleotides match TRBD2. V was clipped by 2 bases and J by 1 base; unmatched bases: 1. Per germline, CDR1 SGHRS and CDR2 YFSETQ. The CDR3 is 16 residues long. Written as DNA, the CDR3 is TGCGCCAGCAGCTTCCTAGCGGGAGGGAACACCGGGGAGCTGTTTTTT. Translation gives CASSFLAGGNTGELFF.